The following is a T cell receptor beta chain sequence with its context. As yet, its antigen is unknown. These data belong to a study of CD8+ T cells in alopecia areata. For the study at large: Tofacitinib administration persisted for 6 to 18 months, succeeded by 6 months off drug.

CDR1 is SQVTM and CDR2 is ANQGSEA in the germline V gene. V was shortened by 5 bases and J by 7 bases, with 14 bases between the two germline ends. The CDR3 is made up of 13 amino acids. The sequencing template was cDNA reverse transcribed from extracted RNA. Data came from immunoSEQ multiplex PCR; TCRdb stores just in-frame clones and leaves some out. The table lists approximately 130,000 clones, approximately 60% of them singletons. Overall study findings and caveats: Scalp clonality and expanded CD8+ clones among the top 100 were significantly decreased by tofacitinib. There were many expanded lesional clones persisting in scalp and blood during tofacitinib. It was less clear whether patients shared TCRs than it was in mice, possibly because of HLA.

As to treatment: oral pan-JAK inhibitor, 5-10 mg twice daily. This rearrangement joins TRBV29-1 to TRBJ1-4; D uncertain. Sequenced here: CD4+ T cells sorted from blood, sampled at week 4, from a patient treated with tofacitinib. This receptor was identified in a human donor with alopecia areata. The CDR3 coding sequence is TGCAGCGTTTTGGCCAGGAATAGTGAAAAACTGTTTTTT. Translation: CSVLARNSEKLFF.